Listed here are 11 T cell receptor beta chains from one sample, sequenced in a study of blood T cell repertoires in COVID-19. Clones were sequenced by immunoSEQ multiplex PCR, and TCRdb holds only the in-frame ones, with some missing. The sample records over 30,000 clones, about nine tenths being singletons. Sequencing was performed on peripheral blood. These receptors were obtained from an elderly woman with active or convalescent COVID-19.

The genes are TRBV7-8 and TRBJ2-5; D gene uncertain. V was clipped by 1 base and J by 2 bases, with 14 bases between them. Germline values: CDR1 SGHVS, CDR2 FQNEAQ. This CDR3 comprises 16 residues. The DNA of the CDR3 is TGTGCCAGCAGCTTAGTTCTCCCTAGGCGGCAAGAGACCCAGTACTTC. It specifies CASSLVLPRRQETQYF. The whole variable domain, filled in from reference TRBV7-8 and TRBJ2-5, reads GAGVSQSPRYKVAKRGQDVALRCDPISGHVSLFWYQQALGQGPEFLTYFQNEAQLDKSGLPSDRFFAERPEGSVSTLKIQRTQQEDSAVYLCASSLVLPRRQETQYFGPGTRLLVL.

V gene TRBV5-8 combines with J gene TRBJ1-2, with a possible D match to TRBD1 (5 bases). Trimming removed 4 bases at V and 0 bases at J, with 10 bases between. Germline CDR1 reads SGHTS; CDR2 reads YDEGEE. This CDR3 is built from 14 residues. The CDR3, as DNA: TGTGCCAGCAGCCCCCAGGGCTCTAACTATGGCTACACCTTC. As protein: CASSPQGSNYGYTF. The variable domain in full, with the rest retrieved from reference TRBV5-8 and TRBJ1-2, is EAGVTQSPTHLIKTRGQQATLRCSPISGHTSVYWYQQALGLGLQFLLWYDEGEERNRGNFPPRFSGRQFPNYSSELNVNALELEDSALYLCASSPQGSNYGYTFGSGTRLTVV.

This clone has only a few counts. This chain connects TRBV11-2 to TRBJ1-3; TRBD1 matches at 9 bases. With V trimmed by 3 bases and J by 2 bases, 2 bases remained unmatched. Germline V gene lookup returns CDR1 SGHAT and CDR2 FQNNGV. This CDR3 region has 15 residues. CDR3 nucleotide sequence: TGTGCCAGCAGCTTCCGGACAGGGGCTGGAAACACCATATATTTT. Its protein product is CASSFRTGAGNTIYF.

The CDR3 sequence: CASSVPILAGVDTGELFF. The CDR3, as DNA: TGTGCCAGCAGTGTGCCAATCCTTGCAGGGGTAGACACCGGGGAGCTGTTTTTT. The chain couples TRBV2 to TRBJ2-2, with a possible D match to TRBD1 (6 bases). CDR3 length: 18 residues. Trimming cost V 4 bases and J 3 bases, with 21 bases left between them. The germline CDR1 and CDR2 sequences are SNHLY and FYNNEI.

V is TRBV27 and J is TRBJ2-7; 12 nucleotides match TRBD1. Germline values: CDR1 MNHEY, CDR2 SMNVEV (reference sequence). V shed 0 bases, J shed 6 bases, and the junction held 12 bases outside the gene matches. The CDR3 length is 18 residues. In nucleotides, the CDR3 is TGTGCCAGCAGTTTATCGGCCTTTAAAAGGGACAGGGGGCGCGAGCAGTACTTC. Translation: CASSLSAFKRDRGREQYF.

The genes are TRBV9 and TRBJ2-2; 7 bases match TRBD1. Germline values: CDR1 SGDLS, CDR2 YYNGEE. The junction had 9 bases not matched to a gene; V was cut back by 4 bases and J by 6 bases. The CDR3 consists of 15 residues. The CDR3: CASSLQGYSSGELFF. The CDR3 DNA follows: TGTGCCAGCAGCCTACAGGGGTATTCGTCCGGGGAGCTGTTTTTT.

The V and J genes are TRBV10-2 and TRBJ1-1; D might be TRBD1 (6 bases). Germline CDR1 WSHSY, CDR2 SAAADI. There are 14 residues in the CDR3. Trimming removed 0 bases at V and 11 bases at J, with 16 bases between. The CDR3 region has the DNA TGCGCCAGCAGTGAGTCGATAACAGGGAAGTGGGCTTTCTTT. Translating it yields CASSESITGKWAFF.

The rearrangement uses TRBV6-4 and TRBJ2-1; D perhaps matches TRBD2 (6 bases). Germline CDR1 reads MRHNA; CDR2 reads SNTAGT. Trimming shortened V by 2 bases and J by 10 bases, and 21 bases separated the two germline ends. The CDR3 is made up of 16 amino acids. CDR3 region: CASSDVGGEKHWEQFF. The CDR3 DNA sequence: TGTGCCAGCAGTGACGTGGGGGGTGAGAAACATTGGGAGCAGTTCTTC.

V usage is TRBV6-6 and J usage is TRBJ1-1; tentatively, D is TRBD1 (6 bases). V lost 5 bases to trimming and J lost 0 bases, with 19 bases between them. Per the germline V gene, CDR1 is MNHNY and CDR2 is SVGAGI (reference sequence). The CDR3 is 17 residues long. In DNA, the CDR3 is TGTGCCAGCAGTCTCAATCACAACAGGGTCATGAACACTGAAGCTTTCTTT. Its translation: CASSLNHNRVMNTEAFF.

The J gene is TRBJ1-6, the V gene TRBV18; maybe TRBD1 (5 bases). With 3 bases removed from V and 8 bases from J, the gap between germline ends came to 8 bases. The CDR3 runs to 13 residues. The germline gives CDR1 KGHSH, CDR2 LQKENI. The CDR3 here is CASSPGTDSPLHF. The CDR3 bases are TGTGCCAGCTCACCCGGGACTGATTCACCCCTCCACTTT. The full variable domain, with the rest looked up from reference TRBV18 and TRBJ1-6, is NAGVMQNPRHLVRRRGQEARLRCSPMKGHSHVYWYRQLPEEGLKFMVYLQKENIIDESGMPKERFSAEFPKEGPSILRIQQVVRGDSAAYFCASSPGTDSPLHFGNGTRLTVT.

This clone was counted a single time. The CDR3: CARGGTEAFF. The CDR3 bases are TGTGCCCGGGGGGGGACTGAAGCTTTCTTT. This chain links TRBV6-7 with TRBJ1-1; TRBD1 might be the D (5 bases). TRBV6-7 is an ORF, with its function uncertain. The V end was cut by 11 bases, the J end by 5 bases, with 9 bases between. This CDR3 spans 10 amino acids.